This T cell receptor beta chain was recovered during a study of blood T cells in healthy people across ages. Study-wide points: Reliance upon unsorted PBMCs precluded definitive naive versus antigen-experienced comparison.

A second PCR, run for about 7 to 11 cycles, used a sample-barcoded 5' primer plus a J-beta primer mix. Each TCR beta cDNA got a 12-nucleotide random molecular identifier. From the 5' RACE reads, TCRdb called clonotypes with MiXCR, one entry per CDR3 protein. Of over 500,000 distinct CDR3 sequences in the sample, around a quarter were seen once. CDR3 length: 13 amino acids. Per germline, CDR1 MGHDK and CDR2 SYGVNS. V lost 8 bases and J lost 2; bases outside the gene matches: 5. This clonotype was observed a handful of times. Its target is not known. The sample, about 9.2 milliliters of peripheral blood, was drawn from each donor. These records were also assigned to another study, of T cells of mothers and their children. That report notes: Detection yielded no persistent microchimeric T cell clones.

This clonotype was obtained from a boy aged 2 to 10 in good health. The V and J genes are TRBV25-1 and TRBJ2-7; 8 bases align to TRBD1. The sequenced material came from blood. The CDR3 is CASGVTGAYEQYF. For the CDR3, the DNA is TGTGCCAGCGGGGTGACAGGGGCCTACGAGCAGTACTTC.